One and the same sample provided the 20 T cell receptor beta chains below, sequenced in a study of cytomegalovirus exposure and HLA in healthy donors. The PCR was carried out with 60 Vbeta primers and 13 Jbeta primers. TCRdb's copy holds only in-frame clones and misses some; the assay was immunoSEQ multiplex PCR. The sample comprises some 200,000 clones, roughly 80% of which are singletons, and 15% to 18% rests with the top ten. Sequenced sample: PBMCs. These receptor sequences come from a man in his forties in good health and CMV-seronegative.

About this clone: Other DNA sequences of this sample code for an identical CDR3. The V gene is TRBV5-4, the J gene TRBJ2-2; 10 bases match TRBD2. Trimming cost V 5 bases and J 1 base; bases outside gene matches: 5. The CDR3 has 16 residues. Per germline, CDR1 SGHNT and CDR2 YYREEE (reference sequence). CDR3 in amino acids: CASSLGLAENTGELFF. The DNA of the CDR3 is TGTGCCAGCAGTCTCGGACTAGCGGAGAACACCGGGGAGCTGTTTTTT.

The CDR3 DNA is TGTGCCAGCAGCTCGCGGGGGATCTCCTACAATGAGCAGTTCTTC. The encoded protein is CASSSRGISYNEQFF. This chain uses TRBV13 with TRBJ2-1, with TRBD2 matching over 7 bases. The CDR3 consists of 15 residues. Trimming at V came to 4 bases and at J to 0 bases, leaving 3 bases not matched to a gene. Germline CDR1 is PRHDT and CDR2 is FYEKMQ (reference sequence).

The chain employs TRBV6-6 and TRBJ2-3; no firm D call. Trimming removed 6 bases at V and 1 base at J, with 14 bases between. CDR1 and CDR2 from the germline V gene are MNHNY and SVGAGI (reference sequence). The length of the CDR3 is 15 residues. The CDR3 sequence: CASRGGSDRTDTQYF. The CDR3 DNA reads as TGTGCCAGCAGAGGTGGAAGCGATCGCACAGATACGCAGTATTTT.

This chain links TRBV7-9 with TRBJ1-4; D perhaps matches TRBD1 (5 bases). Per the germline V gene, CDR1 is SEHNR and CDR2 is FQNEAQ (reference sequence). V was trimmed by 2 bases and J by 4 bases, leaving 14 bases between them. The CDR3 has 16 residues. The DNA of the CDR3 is TGTGCCAGCAGCTTAACCCCCGGGACTGTTAATGAAAAACTGTTTTTT. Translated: CASSLTPGTVNEKLFF.

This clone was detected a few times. The CDR3 loop reads CASTPGLGGRNSPLHF. CDR3 sequence (DNA): TGCGCCAGCACCCCGGGGCTCGGGGGGAGGAATTCACCCCTCCACTTT. The chain is built from TRBV5-1 and TRBJ1-6; tentative D call: TRBD1 (5 bases). CDR1 is SGHRS, CDR2 YFSETQ, per germline. This CDR3 has 16 residues. Between the trimmed V and J ends, which lost 6 bases and 7 bases, there was a span of 20 bases.

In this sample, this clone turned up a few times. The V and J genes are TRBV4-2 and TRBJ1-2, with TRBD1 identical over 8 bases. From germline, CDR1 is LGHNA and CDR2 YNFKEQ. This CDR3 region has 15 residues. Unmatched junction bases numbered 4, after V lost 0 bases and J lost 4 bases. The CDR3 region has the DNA TGTGCCAGCAGCCAAGAACTGGACAGGGCCTATGGCTACACCTTC. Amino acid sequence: CASSQELDRAYGYTF.

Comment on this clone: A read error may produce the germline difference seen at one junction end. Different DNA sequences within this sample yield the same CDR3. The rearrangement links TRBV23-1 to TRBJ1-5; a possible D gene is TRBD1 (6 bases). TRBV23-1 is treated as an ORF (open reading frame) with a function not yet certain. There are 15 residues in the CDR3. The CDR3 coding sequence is TGCGCCAGCGGATCCGGGACATTTCGCAATCAGCCCCAGCACTTT. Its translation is CASGSGTFRNQPQHF.

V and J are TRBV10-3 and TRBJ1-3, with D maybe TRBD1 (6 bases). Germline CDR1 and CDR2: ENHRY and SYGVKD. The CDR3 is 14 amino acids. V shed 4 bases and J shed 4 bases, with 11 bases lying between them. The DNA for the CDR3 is TGTGCCATCAGTGTGGGGGCCCCAGGAAACACCATATATTTT. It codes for CAISVGAPGNTIYF.

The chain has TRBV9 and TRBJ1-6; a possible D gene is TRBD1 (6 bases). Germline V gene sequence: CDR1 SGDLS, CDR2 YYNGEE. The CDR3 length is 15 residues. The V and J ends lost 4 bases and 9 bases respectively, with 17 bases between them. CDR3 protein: CASSPGGAPSSPLHF. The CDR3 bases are TGTGCCAGCAGCCCGGGGGGGGCACCCTCTTCACCCCTCCACTTT.

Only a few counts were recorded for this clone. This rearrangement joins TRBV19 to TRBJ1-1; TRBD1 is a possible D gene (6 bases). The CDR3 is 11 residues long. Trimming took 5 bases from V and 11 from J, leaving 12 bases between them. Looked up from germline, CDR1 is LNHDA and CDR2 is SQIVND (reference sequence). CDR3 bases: TGTGCCAGTAGTTCCCGGGACATCGCTTTCTTT. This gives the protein CASSSRDIAFF.

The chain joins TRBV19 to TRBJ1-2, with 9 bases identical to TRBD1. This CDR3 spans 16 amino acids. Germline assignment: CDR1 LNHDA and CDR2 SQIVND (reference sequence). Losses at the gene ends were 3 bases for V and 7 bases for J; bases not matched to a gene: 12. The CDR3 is CASSMGQGTLGIGYTF. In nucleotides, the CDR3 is TGTGCCAGTAGTATGGGACAGGGTACTCTTGGGATTGGCTACACCTTC.

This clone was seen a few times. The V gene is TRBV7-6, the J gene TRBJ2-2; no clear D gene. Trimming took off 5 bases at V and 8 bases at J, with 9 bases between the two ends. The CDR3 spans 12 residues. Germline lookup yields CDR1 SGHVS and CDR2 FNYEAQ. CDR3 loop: CASSPRKGELFF. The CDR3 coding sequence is TGTGCCAGCAGCCCTCGTAAAGGGGAGCTGTTTTTT.

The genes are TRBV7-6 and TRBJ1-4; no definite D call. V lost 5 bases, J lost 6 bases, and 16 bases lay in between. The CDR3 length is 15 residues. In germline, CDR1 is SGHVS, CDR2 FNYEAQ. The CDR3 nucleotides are TGTGCCAGCAGCCCCTTAAGGGCGGAGGATGAAAAACTGTTTTTT. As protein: CASSPLRAEDEKLFF.

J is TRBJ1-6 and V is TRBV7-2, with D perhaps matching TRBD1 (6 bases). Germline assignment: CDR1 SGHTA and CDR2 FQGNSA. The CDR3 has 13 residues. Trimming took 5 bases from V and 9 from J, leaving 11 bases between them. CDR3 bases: TGTGCCAGCAGCACGGACAGATCTTCACCCCTCCACTTT. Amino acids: CASSTDRSSPLHF.

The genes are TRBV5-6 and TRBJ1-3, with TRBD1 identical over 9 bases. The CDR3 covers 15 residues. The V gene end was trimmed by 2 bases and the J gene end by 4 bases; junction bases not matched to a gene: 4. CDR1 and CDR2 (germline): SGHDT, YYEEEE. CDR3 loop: CASSLRTGEGNTIYF. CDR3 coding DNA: TGTGCCAGCAGCTTACGGACAGGGGAGGGAAACACCATATATTTT. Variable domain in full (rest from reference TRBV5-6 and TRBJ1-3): DAGVTQSPTHLIKTRGQQVTLRCSPKSGHDTVSWYQQALGQGPQFIFQYYEEEERQRGNFPDRFSGHQFPNYSSELNVNALLLGDSALYLCASSLRTGEGNTIYFGEGSWLTVV.

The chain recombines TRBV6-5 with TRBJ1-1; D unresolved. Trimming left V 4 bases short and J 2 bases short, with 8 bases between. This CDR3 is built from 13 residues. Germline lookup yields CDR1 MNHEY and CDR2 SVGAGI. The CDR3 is CASSLVSNTEAFF. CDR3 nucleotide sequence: TGTGCCAGCAGTTTGGTCAGTAACACTGAAGCTTTCTTT.

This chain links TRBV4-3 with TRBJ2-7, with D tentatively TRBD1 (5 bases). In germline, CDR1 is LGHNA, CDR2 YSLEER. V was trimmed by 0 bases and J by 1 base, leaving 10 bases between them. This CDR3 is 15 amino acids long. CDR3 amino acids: CASSQDRAGSYEQYF. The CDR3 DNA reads TGCGCCAGCAGCCAAGATCGAGCAGGGTCCTACGAGCAGTACTTC.

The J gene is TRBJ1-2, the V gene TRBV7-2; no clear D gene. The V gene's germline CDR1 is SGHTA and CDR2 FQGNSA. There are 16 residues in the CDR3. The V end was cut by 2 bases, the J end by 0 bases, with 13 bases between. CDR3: CASSLNRASSNYGYTF. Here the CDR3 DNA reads TGTGCCAGCAGCTTAAATCGAGCTAGCTCTAACTATGGCTACACCTTC. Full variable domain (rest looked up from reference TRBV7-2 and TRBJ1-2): GAGVSQSPSNKVTEKGKDVELRCDPISGHTALYWYRQSLGQGLEFLIYFQGNSAPDKSGLPSDRFSAERTGGSVSTLTIQRTQQEDSAVYLCASSLNRASSNYGYTFGSGTRLTVV.

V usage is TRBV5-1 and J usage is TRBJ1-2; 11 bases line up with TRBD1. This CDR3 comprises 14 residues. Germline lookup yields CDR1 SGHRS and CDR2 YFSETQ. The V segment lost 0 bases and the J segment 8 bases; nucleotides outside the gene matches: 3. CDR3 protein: CASSLEGQGVGYTF. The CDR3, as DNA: TGCGCCAGCAGCTTGGAGGGACAGGGGGTAGGCTACACCTTC. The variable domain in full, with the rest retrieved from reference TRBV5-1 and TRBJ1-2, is KAGVTQTPRYLIKTRGQQVTLSCSPISGHRSVSWYQQTPGQGLQFLFEYFSETQRNKGNFPGRFSGRQFSNSRSEMNVSTLELGDSALYLCASSLEGQGVGYTFGSGTRLTVV.

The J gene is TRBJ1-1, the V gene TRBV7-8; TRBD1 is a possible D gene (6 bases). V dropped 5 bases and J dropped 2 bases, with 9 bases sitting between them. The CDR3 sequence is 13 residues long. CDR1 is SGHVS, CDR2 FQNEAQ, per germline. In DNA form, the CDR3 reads TGTGCCAGCAGCCCCAGGGGTAACACTGAAGCTTTCTTT. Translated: CASSPRGNTEAFF.